The following is a T cell receptor beta chain sequence with its context. One junction end disagrees with the germline gene, perhaps due to a read error. According to the study, genomic DNA was the template for TCR beta VDJ and CDR3 profiling. MiXCR, run by TCRdb on the reads, gives a single entry per CDR3 protein. The top ten hold 40% to 50% of the sample, which has a few hundred thousand distinct CDR3 sequences, roughly 82% seen once. The entry originates in a study of CD8+CD57+ T cells in acquired aplastic anemia. Study-level information: Across the sorted CD4+ and CD8+ cells, DNA amounts averaged approximately 3.1 ug.

Sequenced patients had shown CD8+CD57+ cell expansion by flow cytometry. No patient had been given any therapy when blood was sampled. The TCR originated in a human donor with aplastic anemia. The sample consisted of sorted CD4+, CD8+, or CD8+CD57+ T cells (not recorded which) from PBMCs.

The CDR3, as DNA: TGTGCCGGCAGCTTTCGGTCAGACGGGACATATTTT. It translates to CAGSFRSDGTYF. V usage is TRBV7-8 and J usage is TRBJ2-3; D perhaps matches TRBD1 (6 bases). Per germline, CDR1 SGHVS and CDR2 FQNEAQ. This CDR3 is 12 amino acids long.